This T cell receptor (beta chain) is from a study of shared clonotypes between healthy human individuals (dated by TCRdb to the early 2020s). With regard to the full study: A couple of women and a few men aged 18 to 49 years were included in the cohort. For each donor, three plates each were used for CD4 naive and CD4 memory, two plates were used for CD8 naive, and one plate was used for CD8 memory. The study deeply sequenced blood TCR repertoires of about 5 healthy adults to estimate repertoire size and the extent of clonotype sharing between individuals. Libraries were prepared and TCR repertoires were sequenced by different laboratories using diverse techniques, in order to increase sequencing depth and limit assay-specific biases. Per donor, leukapheresis produced somewhere between about 0.9 and 9.5 billion PBMCs.

The investigation overall reported the following: Around 5% of naive CD4, 3.5% of naive CD8, around 2.3% of memory CD4, and less than 0.45% of memory CD8 clonotypes were shared across a few donors. Higher generation probabilities were observed for clonotypes shared by all four sorted-subset donors than for non-shared clonotypes. Only blood was sampled, and tissue TCR repertoires likely differ from those in blood. Incomplete sequencing was indicated by rarefaction of sorted-subset datasets, despite the large sequencing depth. Pairwise subsampling led to the expectation that sequencing depth would affect the degree of clonotype sharing among donors. Naive subsets generally had larger estimated clonotype richness than memory subsets. Because the study included only a small number of donors, the genetic and exposure-history diversity represented was limited.

Looking up the germline V gene yields CDR1 SGHRS and CDR2 YFSETQ. V is shortened by 0 bases, J by 0 bases, and the region joining them spans 10 bases. Spanning cysteine to phenylalanine, the CDR3 consists of 15 amino acids. CDR3 DNA is the only sequence kept; it has 45 bases, read in frame from the first base. Healthy HIV-negative adults with no recently reported acute infections or vaccinations were included as donors. Every donor was a Caucasian adult living in Nashville, Tennessee, USA. CD4+ T cells were enriched through magnetic negative selection, after which naive cells were positively selected on CD45RA and the remaining negative fraction served as the memory subset. Blood was collected by leukapheresis, and PBMCs were isolated by Ficoll-Histopaque density gradient centrifugation and then cryopreserved in liquid nitrogen vapor phase. Analytical flow cytometry was used to check the purity and quantity of every magnetically sorted T cell population. From each sorted fraction, genomic DNA was isolated and quantified by UV absorbance on a Nanodrop 2000c.

This clone appeared once. It lacks a known antigen. Base qualities are not recorded, but no much larger clone differs from it by a single base. Different DNA sequences within this sample yield the same CDR3. Using the deep immunoSEQ assay, multiplex PCR amplified TCR CDR3 regions from genomic DNA. Genomic DNA extracted from each cell subset was distributed evenly over all wells of several immunoSEQ 96-well plates, and each plate served as one replicate. For sorted subsets, each replicate PCR was loaded with 200 to 250 ng genomic DNA, equivalent to some 27,000 T cell genomes. Purified libraries were measured with a Qubit 3.0 fluorometer, size-checked on a Bioanalyzer 2100, and measured again with the KAPA Library Quantification kit. Each immunoSEQ 96-well plate was sequenced on its own single-read 150-cycle Illumina NextSeq 550 flow cell. Per the source publication's procedure: Because the immunoSEQ output held only junctional sequences and lacked quality scores, the filtering could not match the filtering applied to full-length reads. To assign V/J genes and CDR3, sequences were annotated using PyIR, a Python wrapper for IgBLAST v1.9, with IMGT germline references. Reads were filtered out if the reads had weak V/J assignments (E-value above 1e-6), no CDR3, stop codons, out-of-frame junctions, or ambiguous translated residues. V3J clonotypes were defined as sequences sharing the same inferred V gene, J gene, and CDR3 amino acid sequence. Percentage overlap between repertoires was calculated by dividing the number of shared unique clonotypes by the size of the smaller repertoire. Richness of each repertoire was evaluated using RTK rarefaction, the Chao1 estimator, and Recon v2.1 estimates of unobserved clonotypes. OLGA was used to compute generation probabilities for all TCRbeta clonotypes that the gDNA method yielded from a handful of donors. TCRdb carries this immuneACCESS record with in-frame sequences only. Its versions omit some clonotypes, under half of them owing to an unresolved V gene in the studies checked, with the rest unexplained. Clone size and the V and J calls come from that table; the DNA yielded D and trimming. Present in this sample are about 2.3 million clones, over 85% of which were seen just once. The ten most abundant clones make up under 0.45% of the sample.

The sequence joins TRBV5-1 to TRBJ2-7; TRBD2 might be the D gene, on 5 matching bases. The source is a man between 18 and 35 years old in good health. Some clones in this sample may be carry-over from other donors' samples. Source material: naive CD4+ T cells from PBMCs. What the cell subset or site label conveys for this sample: CD45RA+ positively selected. CDR3 reads: CASSLEAVSSYEQYF. DNA sequence: TGCGCCAGCAGCTTGGAAGCGGTTAGCTCCTACGAGCAGTACTTC.